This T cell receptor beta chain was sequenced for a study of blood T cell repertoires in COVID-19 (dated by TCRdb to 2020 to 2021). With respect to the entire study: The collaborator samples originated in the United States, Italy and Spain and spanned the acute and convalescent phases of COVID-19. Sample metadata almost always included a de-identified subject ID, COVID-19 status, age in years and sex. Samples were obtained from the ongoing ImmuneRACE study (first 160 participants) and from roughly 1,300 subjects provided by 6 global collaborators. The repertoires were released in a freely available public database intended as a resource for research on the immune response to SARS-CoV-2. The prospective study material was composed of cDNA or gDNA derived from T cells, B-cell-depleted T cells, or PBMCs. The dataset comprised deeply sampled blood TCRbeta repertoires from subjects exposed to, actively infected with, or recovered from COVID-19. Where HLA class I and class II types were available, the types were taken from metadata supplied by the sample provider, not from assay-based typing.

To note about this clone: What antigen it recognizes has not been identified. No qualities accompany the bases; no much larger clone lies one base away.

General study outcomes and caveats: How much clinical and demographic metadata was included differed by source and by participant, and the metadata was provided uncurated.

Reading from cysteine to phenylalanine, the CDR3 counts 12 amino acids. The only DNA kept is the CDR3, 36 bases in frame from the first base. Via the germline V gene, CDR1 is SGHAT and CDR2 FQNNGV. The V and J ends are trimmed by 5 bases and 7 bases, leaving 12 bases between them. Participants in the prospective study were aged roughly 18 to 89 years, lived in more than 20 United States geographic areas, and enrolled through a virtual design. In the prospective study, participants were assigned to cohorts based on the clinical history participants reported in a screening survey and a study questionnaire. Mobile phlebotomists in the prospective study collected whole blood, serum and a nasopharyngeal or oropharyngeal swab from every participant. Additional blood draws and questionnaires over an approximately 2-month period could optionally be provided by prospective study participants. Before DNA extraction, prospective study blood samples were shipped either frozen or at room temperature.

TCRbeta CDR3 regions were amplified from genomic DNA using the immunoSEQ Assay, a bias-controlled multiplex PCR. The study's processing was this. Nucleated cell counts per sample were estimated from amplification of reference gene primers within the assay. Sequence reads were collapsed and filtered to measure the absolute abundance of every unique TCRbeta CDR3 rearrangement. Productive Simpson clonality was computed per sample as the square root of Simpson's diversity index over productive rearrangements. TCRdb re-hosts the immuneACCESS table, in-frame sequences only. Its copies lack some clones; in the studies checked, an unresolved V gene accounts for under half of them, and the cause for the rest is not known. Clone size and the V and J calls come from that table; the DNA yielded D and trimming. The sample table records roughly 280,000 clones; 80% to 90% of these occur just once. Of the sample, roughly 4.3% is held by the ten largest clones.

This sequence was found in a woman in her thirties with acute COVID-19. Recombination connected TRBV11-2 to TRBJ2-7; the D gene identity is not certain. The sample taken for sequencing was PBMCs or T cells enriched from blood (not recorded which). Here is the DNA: TGTGCCAGCAGCCCAAGCCGGTGGGAGCAGTACTTC. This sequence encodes CASSPSRWEQYF.